The 11 T cell receptor beta chains below all came from one sample that was sequenced in a study of regulatory T cells in long-lasting Graves disease. The time point here: persistent/refractory GD, antithyroid drugs over 5 years with positive TRAb. RNA extracted from PBMCs served as the sequencing template. Construction of the TCR beta libraries employed iRepertoire HTBI primers in conjunction with Arm-PCR of CDR3 regions. TCRdb itself ran the multiplex PCR reads through MiXCR, one entry per CDR3 protein. Among around 400,000 distinct CDR3 sequences listed, approximately 22% were seen once. The material sequenced was peripheral blood mononuclear cells (PBMCs), taken when the disease was refractory, from a patient treated with antithyroid drugs. The receptors originated from a female donor with Graves disease.

The chain links TRBV2 to TRBJ2-7; D is ambiguous. CDR1 is SNHLY, CDR2 FYNNEI, per germline. This CDR3 has 12 amino acids. V lost 5 bases, J lost 0 bases, and 5 bases lay in between. The CDR3 DNA follows: TGTGCCAGCAGTCCCCTCTCCTACGAGCAGTACTTC. Translating gives CASSPLSYEQYF.

This clonotype was observed at least ten times. The chain uses TRBV20-1 and TRBJ1-4; D not certain. CDR3 length: 13 residues. The germline CDR1 and CDR2 sequences are DFQATT and SNEGSKA (reference sequence). Trimming left V 5 bases short and J 8 bases short, with 15 bases between. The DNA of the CDR3 is TGCAGTGCTGGTCCTCTGCTAAGGGAAAAACTGTTTTTT. The encoded protein is CSAGPLLREKLFF.

This clonotype was seen a handful of times. V usage is TRBV25-1 and J usage is TRBJ2-2, with 8 bases matching TRBD2. Looked up from germline, CDR1 is MGHDK and CDR2 is SYGVNS. With V trimmed by 1 base and J by 6 bases, 4 bases remained unmatched. There are 15 residues in the CDR3. The CDR3 region is CASSESGGYAGELFF. The CDR3 region has the DNA TGTGCCAGCAGTGAATCGGGAGGGTACGCCGGGGAGCTGTTTTTT. The full variable domain, its missing parts supplied by reference TRBV25-1 and TRBJ2-2, is EADIYQTPRYLVIGTGKKITLECSQTMGHDKMYWYQQDPGMELHLIHYSYGVNSTEKGDLSSESTVSRIRTEHFPLTLESARPSHTSQYLCASSESGGYAGELFFGEGSRLTVL.

This clonotype has just a few counts. This rearrangement joins TRBV6-2 or TRBV6-3 to TRBJ1-6, with unresolved D. The V gene lost 2 bases and the J gene lost 0 bases, with 5 bases spanning the gap. CDR1 and CDR2 (germline): MNHEY, SVGEGT. The CDR3 extends over 15 amino acids. The chain's CDR3 is CASSYQSSYNSPLHF. CDR3 bases: TGTGCCAGCAGTTACCAGAGCTCCTATAATTCACCCCTCCACTTT.

This clonotype appeared a few times. V usage is TRBV5-1 and J usage is TRBJ1-1; D is perhaps TRBD1 (6 bases). Germline-derived CDR1 and CDR2 are SGHRS and YFSETQ. This CDR3 has 14 amino acids. Trimming cost V 2 bases and J 5 bases, with 13 bases left between them. The DNA of the CDR3 is TGCGCCAGCAGCTTTTCACAGGGCGGGACTGAAGCTTTCTTT. This sequence encodes CASSFSQGGTEAFF. Drawing the rest from reference TRBV5-1 and TRBJ1-1, the complete variable domain is KAGVTQTPRYLIKTRGQQVTLSCSPISGHRSVSWYQQTPGQGLQFLFEYFSETQRNKGNFPGRFSGRQFSNSRSEMNVSTLELGDSALYLCASSFSQGGTEAFFGQGTRLTVV.

This clonotype was observed at least ten times. The chain carries TRBV12-3 or TRBV12-4 and TRBJ2-7; D may be TRBD1 or TRBD2 (5 bases each). V lost 6 bases to trimming and J lost 6 bases, with 12 bases between them. The CDR3 is 12 residues long. In nucleotides, the CDR3 is TGTGCCAGCAGCATAGGGACGGTCGAGCAGTACTTC. Translating it yields CASSIGTVEQYF.

The genes are TRBV20-1 and TRBJ1-5, with D perhaps TRBD1 (5 bases). The CDR3 is 13 residues long. Germline V gene data show CDR1 as DFQATT and CDR2 as SNEGSKA (reference sequence). Trimming cost V 5 bases and J 1 base, with 9 bases left between them. The CDR3 here is CSAGGRSNQPQHF. The CDR3 nucleotides read TGCAGTGCTGGGGGGAGAAGCAATCAGCCCCAGCATTTT.

The chain employs TRBV7-2 and TRBJ2-2; TRBD1 might be the D (7 bases). There are 15 residues in the CDR3. Trimming stripped 5 bases from V and 2 bases from J, with 12 bases between. Germline V gives CDR1 SGHTA, CDR2 FQGNSA. CDR3: CASSRGTVNTGELFF. The CDR3, as DNA: TGTGCCAGCAGCCGGGGGACAGTTAACACCGGGGAGCTGTTTTTT.

The V call is TRBV7-2, the J call TRBJ2-4; D ambiguous. The V gene's germline CDR1 is SGHTA and CDR2 FQGNSA. Trimming cost V 5 bases and J 1 base, with 6 bases left between them. The CDR3 is 13 amino acids. This chain's CDR3 is CASSGRAKNIQYF. In DNA, the CDR3 is TGTGCCAGCAGCGGACGGGCCAAAAACATTCAGTACTTC.

The V call is TRBV20-1, the J call TRBJ2-7, with TRBD2 identical over 8 bases. The length of the CDR3 is 15 residues. Losses at the gene ends were 6 bases for V and 2 bases for J; bases not matched to a gene: 12. Germline-derived CDR1 and CDR2 are DFQATT and SNEGSKA (reference sequence). CDR3 loop: CSAPGPAGVPYEQYF. The CDR3, as DNA: TGCAGTGCCCCGGGCCCAGCGGGAGTACCCTACGAGCAGTACTTC.

The rearrangement links TRBV18 to TRBJ2-5; a weak D match, TRBD1 (6 bases). Trimming cost V 3 bases and J 7 bases, with 12 bases left between them. This CDR3 is built from 13 residues. Germline V gene sequence: CDR1 KGHSH, CDR2 LQKENI. The CDR3 sequence: CASSPGAEWTQYF. The CDR3 DNA sequence: TGTGCCAGCTCACCGGGGGCGGAGTGGACCCAGTACTTC.